The 17 T cell receptor beta chains in this list originate from one sample, sequenced in a study of identifying expanded T cells in peripheral blood. Sequencing used immunoSEQ multiplex PCR; TCRdb keeps in-frame clones, though not all of them. The table lists tens of thousands of clones, approximately 88% of them singletons. The sequenced sample consisted of blood. All receptors derive from a person between 18 and 75 years old in good health.

The V gene is TRBV7-6, the J gene TRBJ2-2; 12 bases are a match to TRBD1. The CDR3 is 15 amino acids. V gave up 5 bases and J gave up 6 bases; unmatched junction bases: 4. Germline loops: CDR1 SGHVS, CDR2 FNYEAQ. CDR3 region: CASSPGTGGPGELFF. The CDR3 DNA reads as TGTGCCAGCAGCCCCGGGACAGGGGGCCCCGGGGAGCTGTTTTTT.

This clone was seen just once. The V and J genes are TRBV5-1 and TRBJ2-5; TRBD2 matches 7 bases. CDR1 is SGHRS and CDR2 is YFSETQ in the germline V gene. Trimming removed 0 bases from V and 2 bases from J; junction bases left unmatched: 4. The CDR3 consists of 15 residues. The CDR3 bases are TGCGCCAGCAGCTTGGGTAGCGGGTCTCAAGAGACCCAGTACTTC. As protein: CASSLGSGSQETQYF.

The table lists this clone with a few counts. This rearrangement joins TRBV9 to TRBJ1-6; 7 bases match TRBD1. This CDR3 is built from 15 residues. CDR1 SGDLS and CDR2 YYNGEE come from the germline V gene. The trim removed 0 bases at V and 3 bases at J, leaving 0 bases unmatched. Written as DNA, the CDR3 is TGTGCCAGCAGCGTAGCAGGGGGCTATAATTCACCCCTCCACTTT. Translating it yields CASSVAGGYNSPLHF.

The chain carries TRBV11-2 and TRBJ2-3; tentative D call: TRBD2 (6 bases). The CDR3 runs to 16 residues. Germline V gene data show CDR1 as SGHAT and CDR2 as FQNNGV. Trimming stripped 4 bases from V and 4 bases from J, with 18 bases between. CDR3 sequence: CASSSLSGLVADTQYF. The CDR3 DNA sequence: TGTGCCAGCAGCTCCTTAAGCGGGTTAGTTGCAGATACGCAGTATTTT.

The chain combines TRBV29-1 with TRBJ2-7, with D hard to call. V lost 2 bases and J 3 bases, leaving 14 bases between the germline ends. The V gene's germline CDR1 is SQVTM and CDR2 ANQGSEA. This CDR3 comprises 14 residues. The CDR3 sequence is CSVEPVGKDYEQYF. Written as DNA, the CDR3 is TGCAGCGTTGAACCGGTGGGCAAAGACTACGAGCAGTACTTC.

V gene TRBV29-1 combines with J gene TRBJ2-7; no definite D call. The length of the CDR3 is 12 residues. Deletions cut 1 base from V and 2 bases from J, with 6 bases between. Germline V CDR1 and CDR2: SQVTM, ANQGSEA. This chain's CDR3 is CSVEAETYEQYF. CDR3 bases: TGCAGCGTTGAAGCGGAGACCTACGAGCAGTACTTC.

The J gene is TRBJ2-7, the V gene TRBV10-3, with D perhaps being TRBD1 or TRBD2 (5 bases each). The V end lost 6 bases, the J end lost 6 bases, and 15 bases lay between the germline ends. The CDR3 runs 13 residues. The germline V gene has CDR1 ENHRY and CDR2 SYGVKD. The CDR3 DNA reads as TGTGCCATCAGCTCGGGACCCCCAGGCGAGCAGTACTTC. Its protein product is CAISSGPPGEQYF.

V usage is TRBV5-8 and J usage is TRBJ2-1; TRBD2 matches 11 bases. Germline lookup yields CDR1 SGHTS and CDR2 YDEGEE. The V segment lost 4 bases and the J segment 4 bases; nucleotides outside the gene matches: 4. The CDR3 totals 15 residues. The CDR3 is CASSQGLADYNEQFF. In DNA, the CDR3 is TGTGCCAGCAGCCAGGGACTAGCGGATTACAATGAGCAGTTCTTC.

The rearrangement links TRBV28 to TRBJ2-7, with 8 bases aligning to TRBD2. This CDR3 spans 14 amino acids. The trim removed 3 bases at V and 5 bases at J, leaving 6 bases unmatched. Looked up from germline, CDR1 is MDHEN and CDR2 is SYDVKM. DNA of the CDR3: TGTGCCAGCAGTTTGGGACTAGTAGGCCACGAGCAGTACTTC. This codes for CASSLGLVGHEQYF.

The chain combines TRBV30 with TRBJ1-1, with D maybe TRBD1 (6 bases). The V end lost 0 bases, the J end lost 8 bases, and 19 bases lay between the germline ends. This CDR3 has 15 amino acids. Germline V gene sequence: CDR1 GTSNPN, CDR2 SVGIG (reference sequence). CDR3 DNA: TGTGCCTGGAGTGTGGGGGGACATTCGAGGGACGAAGCTTTCTTT. Encoded protein: CAWSVGGHSRDEAFF.

The V and J genes are TRBV28 and TRBJ2-7, with D maybe TRBD1 (6 bases). There are 14 residues in the CDR3. From germline, CDR1 is MDHEN and CDR2 SYDVKM. V lost 7 bases, J lost 5 bases, and 18 bases lay in between. The CDR3 protein is CASTRGGDIDEQYF. The CDR3 DNA sequence: TGTGCCAGCACCAGAGGGGGAGATATCGACGAGCAGTACTTC.

This chain connects TRBV7-9 to TRBJ2-2; D is uncertain. Germline CDR1 is SEHNR and CDR2 is FQNEAQ (reference sequence). The V end lost 3 bases, the J end lost 4 bases, and 0 bases lay between the germline ends. This CDR3 is 11 amino acids long. This CDR3 reads CASSFTGELFF. The CDR3 nucleotides read TGTGCCAGCAGCTTCACCGGGGAGCTGTTTTTT.

The chain combines TRBV9 with TRBJ2-7, with 8 bases fitting TRBD1. Germline V gene sequence: CDR1 SGDLS, CDR2 YYNGEE. The ends lost 2 bases at V and 4 bases at J; junction bases unmatched: 5. This CDR3 contains 14 residues. CDR3 region: CASSVAGQAYEQYF. The CDR3 nucleotides read TGTGCCAGCAGCGTGGCGGGACAGGCTTACGAGCAGTACTTC.

The count of this clone is one. This chain uses TRBV27 with TRBJ2-1; 7 nucleotides agree with TRBD2. The CDR3 length is 15 residues. V lost 6 bases and J lost 4; bases outside the gene matches: 9. Germline loops: CDR1 MNHEY, CDR2 SMNVEV (reference sequence). The CDR3 sequence is CASSARGDPYNEQFF. The CDR3 DNA follows: TGTGCCAGCAGCGCACGGGGGGACCCTTACAATGAGCAGTTCTTC.

This chain joins TRBV10-3 and TRBJ1-5, with D maybe TRBD1 (5 bases). Germline loops: CDR1 ENHRY, CDR2 SYGVKD. The V end lost 0 bases, the J end lost 2 bases, and 14 bases lay between the germline ends. The CDR3 runs to 17 residues. For the CDR3, the DNA is TGTGCCATCAGTGAGTCTGGGGGGGAGGCGGGCAATCAGCCCCAGCATTTT. It yields the protein CAISESGGEAGNQPQHF.

The V and J genes are TRBV6-5 and TRBJ1-1; D possibly corresponds to TRBD1 (5 bases). V lost 2 bases to trimming and J lost 3 bases, with 13 bases between them. The germline CDR1 and CDR2 sequences are MNHEY and SVGAGI. This CDR3 is built from 15 residues. The DNA for the CDR3 is TGTGCCAGCAGTTACGCGACAGAGCTGTACACTGAAGCTTTCTTT. Protein product: CASSYATELYTEAFF.

This rearrangement joins TRBV5-4 to TRBJ2-1; the D gene is possibly TRBD2 (5 bases). V was shortened by 4 bases and J by 3 bases, with 11 bases between the two germline ends. The CDR3 is 14 amino acids. Germline V lookup: CDR1 SGHNT, CDR2 YYREEE (reference sequence). The CDR3 loop is CASSPVRGYNEQFF. The CDR3 nucleotides read TGTGCCAGCAGCCCCGTCCGGGGCTACAATGAGCAGTTCTTC.